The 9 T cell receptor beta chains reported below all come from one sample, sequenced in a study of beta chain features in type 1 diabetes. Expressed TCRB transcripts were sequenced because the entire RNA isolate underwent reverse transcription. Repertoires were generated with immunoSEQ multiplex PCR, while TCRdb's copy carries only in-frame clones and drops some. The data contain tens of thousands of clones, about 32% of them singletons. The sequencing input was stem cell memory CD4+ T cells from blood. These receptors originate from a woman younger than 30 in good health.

For the CDR3, the DNA is TGCGCCAGCAGCTTGGAGGCAGGGGGATACTACACTGAAGCTTTCTTT. Translation gives CASSLEAGGYYTEAFF. The V call is TRBV5-1, the J call TRBJ1-1, with 7 bases identical to TRBD1. J gave up 3 bases and V 0 bases, and 8 bases lay outside the gene matches. The germline CDR1 and CDR2 sequences are SGHRS and YFSETQ. CDR3 length: 16 amino acids. The entire variable domain, with the rest obtained from reference TRBV5-1 and TRBJ1-1, is as follows: KAGVTQTPRYLIKTRGQQVTLSCSPISGHRSVSWYQQTPGQGLQFLFEYFSETQRNKGNFPGRFSGRQFSNSRSEMNVSTLELGDSALYLCASSLEAGGYYTEAFFGQGTRLTVV.

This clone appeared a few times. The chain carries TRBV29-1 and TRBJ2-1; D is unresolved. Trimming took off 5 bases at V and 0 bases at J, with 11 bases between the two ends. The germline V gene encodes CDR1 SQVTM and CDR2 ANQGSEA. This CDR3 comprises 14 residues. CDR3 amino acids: CSVFLWSSYNEQFF. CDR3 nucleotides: TGCAGCGTTTTCTTGTGGAGCTCCTACAATGAGCAGTTCTTC.

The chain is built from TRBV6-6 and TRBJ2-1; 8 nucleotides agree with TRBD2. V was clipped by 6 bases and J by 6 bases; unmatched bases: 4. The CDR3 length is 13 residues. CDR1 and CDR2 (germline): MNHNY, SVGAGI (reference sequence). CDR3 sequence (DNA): TGTGCCAGCAGGCCCGGGACTAGCAATGAGCAGTTCTTC. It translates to CASRPGTSNEQFF.

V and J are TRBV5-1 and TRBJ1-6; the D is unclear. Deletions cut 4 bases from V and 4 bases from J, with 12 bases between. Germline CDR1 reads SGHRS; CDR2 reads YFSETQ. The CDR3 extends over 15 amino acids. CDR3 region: CASSLAGDYNSPLHF. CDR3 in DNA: TGCGCCAGCAGCCTAGCCGGGGATTATAATTCACCCCTCCACTTT.

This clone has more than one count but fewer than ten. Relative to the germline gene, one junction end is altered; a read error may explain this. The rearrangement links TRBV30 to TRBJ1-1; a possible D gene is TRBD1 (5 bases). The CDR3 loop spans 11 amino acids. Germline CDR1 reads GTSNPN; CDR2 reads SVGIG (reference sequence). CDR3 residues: CAWSGTPGAKF. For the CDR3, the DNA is TGTGCCTGGAGTGGAACCCCTGGGGCCAAATTT.

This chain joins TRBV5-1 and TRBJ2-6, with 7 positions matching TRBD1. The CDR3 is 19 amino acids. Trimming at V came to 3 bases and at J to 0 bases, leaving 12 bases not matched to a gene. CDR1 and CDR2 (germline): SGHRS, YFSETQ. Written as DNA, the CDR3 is TGCGCCAGCAGCTGGGTCTACAGGGGTAGTAACTCTGGGGCCAACGTCCTGACTTTC. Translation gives CASSWVYRGSNSGANVLTF.

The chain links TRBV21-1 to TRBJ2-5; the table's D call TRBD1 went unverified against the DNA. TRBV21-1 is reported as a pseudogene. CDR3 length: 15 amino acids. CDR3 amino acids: CASSKGTGDGETQYF. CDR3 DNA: TGTGCCAGCAGCAAAGGGACAGGAGACGGCGAGACCCAGTACTTC.

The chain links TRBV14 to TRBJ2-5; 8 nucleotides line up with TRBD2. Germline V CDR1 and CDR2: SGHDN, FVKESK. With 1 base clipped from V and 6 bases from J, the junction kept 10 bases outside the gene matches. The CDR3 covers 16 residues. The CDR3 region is CASSQAGRGAVKTQYF. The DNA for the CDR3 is TGTGCCAGCAGCCAAGCCGGGAGGGGGGCCGTGAAGACCCAGTACTTC.

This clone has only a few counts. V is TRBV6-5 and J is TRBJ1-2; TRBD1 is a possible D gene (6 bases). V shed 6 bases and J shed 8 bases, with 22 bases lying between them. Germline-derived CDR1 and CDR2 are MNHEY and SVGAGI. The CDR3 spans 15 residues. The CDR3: CASRGGAGRGHGYTF. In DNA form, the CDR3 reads TGTGCCAGCAGGGGAGGGGCGGGGAGGGGACACGGCTACACCTTC.